This entry features one T cell receptor beta chain sequence. V trimming: 5 bases; J trimming: 7 bases; junction bases outside the gene matches: 10. CDR3 length equals 15 residues. Germline values: CDR1 SGHTA, CDR2 FQGTGA. The repertoire was sequenced with immunoSEQ multiplex PCR; TCRdb's copy has only in-frame clones and lacks some. The data hold about 77,000 clones, with 75% to 90% observed a single time. This sample was taken from a study of T cell changes during pregnancy in multiple sclerosis. The sample here was peripheral blood, taken before pregnancy. The clonotype originates from a female donor with multiple sclerosis, enrolled in a pregnancy study. The V call is TRBV7-3, the J call TRBJ2-2; 7 bases map to TRBD1. Here the CDR3 DNA reads TGTGCCAGCAGCCCAGACAGGGCGGTGATCGGGGAGCTGTTTTTT. Protein sequence: CASSPDRAVIGELFF.